The 10 T cell receptor beta chains below all came from one sample that was sequenced in a study of read filtering for tumor transcriptome and immune sequencing. From approximately 430 ng of RNA, a library with molecular barcoded alpha/delta and beta/gamma adaptors was made. Using its own MiXCR run on the reads, TCRdb lists one record per CDR3 protein. The sample consists of fewer than 35,000 distinct CDR3 sequences, around 20% of them appearing once. The sequenced material came from a population of CD138-negative cells sorted from bone marrow. All receptors derive from a donor at least 40 years old with multiple myeloma.

Ten or more counts support this clonotype. The chain has TRBV5-1 and TRBJ2-7; D may be TRBD2 (5 bases). There are 13 residues in the CDR3. The germline V gene encodes CDR1 SGHRS and CDR2 YFSETQ. V lost 2 bases to trimming and J lost 6 bases, with 12 bases between them. The CDR3 reads CASSFTSRGEQYF. The DNA of the CDR3 is TGCGCCAGCAGCTTCACCAGTCGGGGCGAGCAGTACTTC.

This clonotype came up many times. The chain has TRBV4-1 and TRBJ1-2, with unresolved D. Trimming removed 3 bases at V and 13 bases at J, with 21 bases between. The CDR3 runs 14 residues. Germline assignment: CDR1 MGHRA and CDR2 YSYEKL. CDR3: CASSHSGGGGGGTF. The DNA for the CDR3 is TGCGCCAGCAGCCATTCCGGAGGAGGAGGAGGCGGCACCTTC.

This clonotype was counted at least ten times. The V call is TRBV20-1, the J call TRBJ2-5, with 10 bases matching TRBD1. CDR1 is DFQATT, CDR2 SNEGSKA, per germline (reference sequence). This CDR3 spans 12 amino acids. V trimming: 5 bases; J trimming: 10 bases; junction bases outside the gene matches: 7. This CDR3 reads CSAADRGLDQYF. The CDR3 bases are TGCAGTGCTGCTGACAGGGGGCTCGACCAGTACTTC.

This clonotype has at least ten counts. This rearrangement joins TRBV19 to TRBJ2-1, with 9 positions matching TRBD2. Germline V gene data show CDR1 as LNHDA and CDR2 as SQIVND (reference sequence). V lost 3 bases, J lost 12 bases, and 6 bases stayed unmatched. The CDR3 extends over 13 amino acids. CDR3 in amino acids: CASSMVAGDRQFF. DNA of the CDR3: TGTGCCAGTAGTATGGTAGCGGGAGATAGGCAGTTCTTC.

This clonotype was detected many times. The V call is TRBV10-3, the J call TRBJ2-3; D not certain. CDR1 and CDR2 (germline): ENHRY, SYGVKD. V was cut by 0 bases and J by 7 bases, with 5 bases left in between. There are 12 residues in the CDR3. CDR3 DNA sequence: TGTGCCATCAGTGAGTCGATGAATACGCAGTATTTT. Residues: CAISESMNTQYF.

Sample share makes this clonotype medium-sized. The chain recombines TRBV5-1 with TRBJ2-2; 8 bases are a match to TRBD1. There are 15 residues in the CDR3. With 6 bases clipped from V and 3 bases from J, the junction kept 7 bases outside the gene matches. Germline CDR1 reads SGHRS; CDR2 reads YFSETQ. Here the CDR3 reads CASTRDRLDTGELFF. The DNA for the CDR3 is TGCGCCAGCACCAGGGACAGGTTAGACACCGGGGAGCTGTTTTTT.

This clonotype came up many times. The rearrangement joins TRBV2 to TRBJ2-5, with TRBD1 identical over 8 bases. V dropped 6 bases and J dropped 1; count of bases not matched to a gene: 7. Germline V CDR1 and CDR2: SNHLY, FYNNEI. The CDR3 length is 15 residues. The CDR3 loop reads CASRARTGSQETQYF. CDR3 in DNA: TGTGCCAGCAGAGCCCGGACAGGGAGCCAAGAGACCCAGTACTTC.

This clonotype has ten or more counts. V and J are TRBV7-9 and TRBJ2-7, with D possibly TRBD2 on 7 matching bases. Between the trimmed V and J ends, which lost 7 bases and 7 bases, there was a span of 23 bases. The CDR3 loop spans 15 amino acids. Germline values: CDR1 SEHNR, CDR2 FQNEAQ (reference sequence). This chain's CDR3 is CASTPRGGGPKEQYF. CDR3 sequence (DNA): TGTGCCAGCACCCCCAGAGGGGGGGGGCCGAAAGAGCAGTACTTC.

Comment on this clonotype: A much more abundant neighbour one base away suggests this may be a read error. This chain links TRBV7-3 with TRBJ1-1; D might be TRBD1 (5 bases). The CDR3 is made up of 13 amino acids. Per the germline V gene, CDR1 is SGHTA and CDR2 is FQGTGA. The CDR3 protein is CASGWTLNTEASF. In nucleotides, the CDR3 is TGTGCCAGCGGGTGGACACTTAACACTGAAGCTTCCTTT. Full variable domain (rest looked up from reference TRBV7-3 and TRBJ1-1): GAGVSQTPSNKVTEKGKYVELRCDPISGHTALYWYRQSLGQGPEFLIYFQGTGAADDSGLPNDRFFAVRPEGSVSTLKIQRTERGDSAVYLCASGWTLNTEASFGQGTRLTVV.

At least ten counts were recorded for this clonotype. V gene TRBV5-4 combines with J gene TRBJ2-1, with TRBD1 matching 9 bases. Germline loops: CDR1 SGHNT, CDR2 YYREEE (reference sequence). V dropped 4 bases and J dropped 7; count of bases not matched to a gene: 6. This CDR3 spans 14 amino acids. CDR3 sequence reads: CASSGYRGRNEQFF. CDR3 in DNA: TGTGCCAGCAGCGGTTACAGGGGGCGTAATGAGCAGTTCTTC.